One and the same sample provided the 14 T cell receptor beta chains below, sequenced in a study of blood T cell repertoires in COVID-19. Clones were sequenced by immunoSEQ multiplex PCR, and TCRdb holds only the in-frame ones, with some missing. The table lists hundreds of thousands of clones, around 90% of them singletons, with roughly 5.3% in the top ten. Source material: PBMCs or T cells enriched from blood (not recorded which). The origin of the receptors is a man in his fifties or sixties who had recovered from COVID-19.

The genes are TRBV28 and TRBJ1-1; 7 bases fit TRBD1. V shed 5 bases, J shed 2 bases, and the junction held 14 bases outside the gene matches. Germline-derived CDR1 and CDR2 are MDHEN and SYDVKM. The CDR3 covers 17 residues. CDR3 nucleotide sequence: TGTGCCAGCAGTCAATTATCCGGGACAGCCGCCAACACTGAAGCTTTCTTT. This codes for CASSQLSGTAANTEAFF.

The chain recombines TRBV2 with TRBJ1-4; D is unclear. V was pared by 7 bases and J by 7 bases, with 10 bases between. The length of the CDR3 is 12 residues. Germline V CDR1 and CDR2: SNHLY, FYNNEI. The CDR3 region is CASTSGFEKLFF. The CDR3 nucleotides read TGTGCCAGCACTTCCGGTTTTGAAAAACTGTTTTTT.

The chain joins TRBV5-1 to TRBJ2-7, with 11 positions matching TRBD2. The germline gives CDR1 SGHRS, CDR2 YFSETQ. J was trimmed by 7 bases and V by 4 bases; bases with no gene match: 10. CDR3 length: 15 residues. The CDR3 bases are TGCGCCAGCAGCCCTTCACTAGCGGGAGTGGGTGAGCAGTACTTC. Amino acid sequence: CASSPSLAGVGEQYF. Drawing the rest from reference TRBV5-1 and TRBJ2-7, the complete variable domain is KAGVTQTPRYLIKTRGQQVTLSCSPISGHRSVSWYQQTPGQGLQFLFEYFSETQRNKGNFPGRFSGRQFSNSRSEMNVSTLELGDSALYLCASSPSLAGVGEQYFGPGTRLTVT.

This clone was counted a single time. The gene calls are TRBV5-1 and TRBJ2-2, with TRBD1 as a possible D gene (5 bases). The germline V and J ends were trimmed by 6 bases and 4 bases, with 10 bases remaining between them. Germline CDR1 is SGHRS and CDR2 is YFSETQ. The CDR3 loop spans 13 amino acids. DNA for the CDR3: TGCGCCAGCACAGGGCTAGGCACCGGGGAGCTGTTTTTT. Translating it yields CASTGLGTGELFF.

The rearrangement uses TRBV15 and TRBJ2-7; TRBD1 aligns across 10 bases. The CDR3 is 15 residues long. In germline, CDR1 is LNHNV, CDR2 YYDKDF (reference sequence). V lost 5 bases, J lost 1 base, and 5 bases stayed unmatched. CDR3 amino acids: CATSADRGPSYEQYF. In DNA form, the CDR3 reads TGTGCCACCAGCGCAGACAGGGGGCCTTCCTACGAGCAGTACTTC.

V usage is TRBV7-2 and J usage is TRBJ2-7; 9 nucleotides align to TRBD2. Germline V gene lookup returns CDR1 SGHTA and CDR2 FQGNSA. The CDR3 is made up of 19 amino acids. Trimming removed 3 bases from V and 2 bases from J; junction bases left unmatched: 17. The DNA of the CDR3 is TGTGCCAGCAGCTTGGGTAGGGCTAGCGGGACCCTCTATCCCTACGAGCAGTACTTC. Its protein is CASSLGRASGTLYPYEQYF.

This clone was detected a few times. The V gene is TRBV30, the J gene TRBJ2-7; TRBD2 aligns across 11 bases. CDR1 is GTSNPN and CDR2 is SVGIG in the germline V gene (reference sequence). The CDR3 is made up of 14 amino acids. The ends lost 3 bases at V and 4 bases at J; junction bases unmatched: 5. The CDR3 DNA sequence: TGTGCCTGGAGCAGACTAGCGGGGCTTTACGAGCAGTACTTC. This encodes CAWSRLAGLYEQYF. Combining the CDR3 with reference TRBV30 and TRBJ2-7 gives the whole variable domain SQTIHQWPATLVQPVGSPLSLECTVEGTSNPNLYWYRQAAGRGLQLLFYSVGIGQISSEVPQNLSASRPQDRQFILSSKKLLLSDSGFYLCAWSRLAGLYEQYFGPGTRLTVT.

J is TRBJ1-3 and V is TRBV18, with no clear D. The CDR3 has 15 residues. From germline, CDR1 is KGHSH and CDR2 LQKENI. V was trimmed by 3 bases and J by 0 bases, leaving 9 bases between them. The CDR3 sequence: CASSPPGDSGNTIYF. In DNA form, the CDR3 reads TGTGCCAGCTCACCCCCCGGTGACTCTGGAAACACCATATATTTT.

The chain joins TRBV5-1 to TRBJ2-7; a weak D match, TRBD2 (6 bases). With 6 bases removed from V and 1 base from J, the gap between germline ends came to 14 bases. CDR1 is SGHRS and CDR2 is YFSETQ in the germline V gene. This CDR3 spans 14 amino acids. The CDR3 sequence is CASNSMAGSYEQYF. The CDR3 bases are TGCGCCAGCAATTCCATGGCGGGATCCTACGAGCAGTACTTC.

The V and J genes are TRBV5-5 and TRBJ1-6; D might be TRBD1 (6 bases). The V end was cut by 1 base, the J end by 6 bases, with 11 bases between. The CDR3 length is 15 residues. CDR1 is SGHKS and CDR2 is YYEKEE in the germline V gene (reference sequence). CDR3 coding DNA: TGTGCCAGCAGCTTGACAGGGAATGGTAATTCACCCCTCCACTTT. Translation gives CASSLTGNGNSPLHF.

This rearrangement joins TRBV7-2 to TRBJ2-5, with 7 bases identical to TRBD2. The CDR3 has 16 residues. V lost 3 bases to trimming and J lost 5 bases; unmatched junction nucleotides: 12. Germline assignment: CDR1 SGHTA and CDR2 FQGNSA. CDR3 in amino acids: CASSLGEGTRGETQYF. CDR3 nucleotide sequence: TGTGCCAGCAGCTTGGGGGAGGGGACGCGCGGGGAGACCCAGTACTTC.

V usage is TRBV10-1 and J usage is TRBJ2-1; 7 bases fit TRBD2. Germline values: CDR1 WNHNN, CDR2 SYGVQD (reference sequence). The CDR3 spans 17 residues. V gave up 2 bases and J gave up 2 bases; unmatched junction bases: 9. This chain's CDR3 is CASSEPSSSGAYNEQFF. The CDR3 nucleotides are TGCGCCAGCAGTGAGCCCTCGTCCAGCGGGGCCTACAATGAGCAGTTCTTC.

V and J are TRBV15 and TRBJ2-7; 13 bases fit TRBD2. Germline values: CDR1 LNHNV, CDR2 YYDKDF (reference sequence). Losses at the gene ends were 0 bases for V and 3 bases for J; bases not matched to a gene: 8. The CDR3 spans 18 residues. This CDR3 reads CATSRDLGLAGEIYEQYF. CDR3 DNA sequence: TGTGCCACCAGCAGAGATCTAGGACTAGCGGGAGAAATCTACGAGCAGTACTTC.

The chain is built from TRBV4-2 and TRBJ2-7; D unresolved. In germline, CDR1 is LGHNA, CDR2 YNFKEQ. The ends were cut back, 4 bases at V and 2 bases at J, with 15 bases in the middle. This CDR3 has 15 residues. CDR3 protein: CASSPSPAGTYEQYF. CDR3 coding DNA: TGTGCCAGCAGCCCTTCACCTGCAGGCACCTACGAGCAGTACTTC.